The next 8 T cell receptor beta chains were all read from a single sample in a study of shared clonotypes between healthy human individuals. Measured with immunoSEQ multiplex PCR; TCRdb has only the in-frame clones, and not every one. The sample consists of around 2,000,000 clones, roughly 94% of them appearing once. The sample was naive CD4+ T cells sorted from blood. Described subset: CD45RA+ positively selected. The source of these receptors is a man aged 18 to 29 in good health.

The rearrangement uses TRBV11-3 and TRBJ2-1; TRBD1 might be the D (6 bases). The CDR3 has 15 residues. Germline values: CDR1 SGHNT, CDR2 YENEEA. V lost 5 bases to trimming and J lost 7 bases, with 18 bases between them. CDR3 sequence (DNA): TGTGCCAGCAGCCACGACAGAAAGGGGGTGAATGAGCAGTTCTTC. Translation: CASSHDRKGVNEQFF.

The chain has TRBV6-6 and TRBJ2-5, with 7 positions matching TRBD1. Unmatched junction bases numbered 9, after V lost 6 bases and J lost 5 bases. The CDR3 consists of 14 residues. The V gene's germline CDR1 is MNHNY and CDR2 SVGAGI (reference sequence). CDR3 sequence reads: CASRPTTGRETQYF. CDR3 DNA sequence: TGTGCCAGCAGACCGACGACAGGGCGCGAGACCCAGTACTTC.

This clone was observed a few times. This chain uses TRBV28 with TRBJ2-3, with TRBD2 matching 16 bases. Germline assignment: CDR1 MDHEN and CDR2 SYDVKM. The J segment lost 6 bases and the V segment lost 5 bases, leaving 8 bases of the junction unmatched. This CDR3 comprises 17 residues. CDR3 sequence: CASSPGTSGGARDTQYF. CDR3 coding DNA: TGTGCCAGCAGTCCAGGGACTAGCGGGGGGGCCCGCGATACGCAGTATTTT.

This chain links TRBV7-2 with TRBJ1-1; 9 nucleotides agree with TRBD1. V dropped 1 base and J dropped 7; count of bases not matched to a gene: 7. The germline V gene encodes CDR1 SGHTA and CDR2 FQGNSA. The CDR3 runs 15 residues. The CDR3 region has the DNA TGTGCCAGCAGCTTAGTAAGTAGGACAGGGGTTGAAGCTTTCTTT. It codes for CASSLVSRTGVEAFF.

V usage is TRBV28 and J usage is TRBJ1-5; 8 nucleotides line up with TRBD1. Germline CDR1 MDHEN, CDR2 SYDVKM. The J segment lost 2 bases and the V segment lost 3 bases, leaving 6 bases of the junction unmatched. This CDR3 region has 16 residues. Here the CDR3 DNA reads TGTGCCAGCAGTTTTCCCGGACAGGGACGCAATCAGCCCCAGCATTTT. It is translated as CASSFPGQGRNQPQHF.

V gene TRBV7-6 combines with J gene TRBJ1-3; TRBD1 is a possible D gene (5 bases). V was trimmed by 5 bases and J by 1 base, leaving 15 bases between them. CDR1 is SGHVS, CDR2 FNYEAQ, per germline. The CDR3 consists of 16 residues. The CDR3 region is CASSRGAKGSGNTIYF. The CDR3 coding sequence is TGTGCCAGCAGCCGCGGCGCTAAGGGGTCTGGAAACACCATATATTTT.

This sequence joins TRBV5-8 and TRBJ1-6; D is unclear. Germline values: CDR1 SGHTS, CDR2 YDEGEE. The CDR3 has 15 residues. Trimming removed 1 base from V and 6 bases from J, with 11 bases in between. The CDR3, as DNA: TGTGCCAGCAGCTTGTTCAGCGGCCGTAATTCACCCCTCCACTTT. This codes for CASSLFSGRNSPLHF.

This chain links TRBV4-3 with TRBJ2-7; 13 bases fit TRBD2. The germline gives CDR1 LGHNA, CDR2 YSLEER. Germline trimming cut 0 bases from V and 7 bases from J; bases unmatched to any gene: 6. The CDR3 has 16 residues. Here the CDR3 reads CASSQDLTSGRVEQYF. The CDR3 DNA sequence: TGCGCCAGCAGCCAAGATCTAACTAGCGGGAGGGTTGAGCAGTACTTC.